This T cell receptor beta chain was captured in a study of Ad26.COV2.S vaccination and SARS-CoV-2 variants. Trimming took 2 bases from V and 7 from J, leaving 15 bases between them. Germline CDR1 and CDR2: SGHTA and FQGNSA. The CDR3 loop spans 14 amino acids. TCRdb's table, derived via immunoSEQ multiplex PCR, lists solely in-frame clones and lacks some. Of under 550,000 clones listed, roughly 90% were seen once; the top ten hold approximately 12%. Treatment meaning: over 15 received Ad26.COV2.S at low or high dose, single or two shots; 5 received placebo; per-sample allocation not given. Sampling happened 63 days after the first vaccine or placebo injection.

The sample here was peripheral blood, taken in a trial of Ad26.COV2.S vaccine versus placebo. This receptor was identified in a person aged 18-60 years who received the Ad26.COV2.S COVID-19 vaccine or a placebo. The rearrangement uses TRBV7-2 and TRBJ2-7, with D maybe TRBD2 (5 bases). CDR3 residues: CASSLLAGLGEQYF. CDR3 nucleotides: TGTGCCAGCAGCTTACTGGCGGGTCTTGGTGAGCAGTACTTC.